The 16 T cell receptor beta chains reported below all come from one sample, sequenced in a study of prognosis after radiotherapy for stage I lung cancer. Two-round multiplex PCR on genomic DNA was the method by which TCR beta CDR3 was amplified. Initially, in first-round PCR, primers specific to each TRBV and TRBJ gene were used. TCRdb passed the multiplex PCR reads through MiXCR, listing each CDR3 protein once. The sample includes some 23,000 distinct CDR3 sequences, about 40% of them seen just once. Sequenced material: PBMCs, taken before or after stereotactic body radiation therapy (not recorded which). The receptor set was obtained from a donor over 45 with non-small cell lung cancer.

V gene TRBV5-1 combines with J gene TRBJ2-1; 8 bases are a match to TRBD2. CDR1 and CDR2 from the germline V gene are SGHRS and YFSETQ. The trim removed 2 bases at V and 4 bases at J, leaving 2 bases unmatched. CDR3 length: 14 amino acids. The DNA of the CDR3 is TGCGCCAGCAGCTTCGGCGGGGGGTACAATGAGCAGTTCTTC. Amino acid sequence: CASSFGGGYNEQFF.

This clonotype was seen ten or more times. The V gene is TRBV4-2, the J gene TRBJ2-1; D might be TRBD2 (6 bases). The length of the CDR3 is 12 residues. CDR1 is LGHNA, CDR2 YNFKEQ, per germline. Trimming stripped 9 bases from V and 6 bases from J, with 12 bases between. CDR3 residues: CARPGAVNEQFF. CDR3 nucleotide sequence: TGTGCCAGACCGGGAGCCGTCAATGAGCAGTTCTTC.

Many counts were recorded for this clonotype. The chain combines TRBV11-2 with TRBJ2-5; either TRBD1 or TRBD2 may supply D (5 bases each). Deletions cut 3 bases from V and 11 bases from J, with 19 bases between. Germline V lookup: CDR1 SGHAT, CDR2 FQNNGV. The CDR3 extends over 14 amino acids. CDR3 sequence reads: CASSFSGDPYRQYF. In nucleotides, the CDR3 is TGTGCCAGCAGCTTCTCCGGGGACCCGTATCGGCAGTACTTC.

On this clonotype: The germline gene is not matched at one end of the junction; a read error may be the cause. V usage is TRBV5-1 and J usage is TRBJ1-1, with TRBD1 as a possible D gene (5 bases). Germline CDR1 and CDR2: SGHRS and YFSETQ. The CDR3 is 14 residues long. The CDR3 reads CANSLEVSGPEAFF. The CDR3 nucleotides are TGCGCCAACAGCTTGGAGGTTTCGGGGCCTGAAGCTTTCTTT.

This clonotype came up a few times. Given a much more abundant clone one base away, this may be a read error. J is TRBJ2-5 and V is TRBV7-2; possible D gene TRBD1, 8 bases. The germline V and J ends were trimmed by 1 base and 7 bases, with 13 bases remaining between them. This CDR3 spans 14 amino acids. The germline gives CDR1 SGHTA, CDR2 FQGNSA. The CDR3 loop reads CASSLEQGGGTQYF. DNA for the CDR3: TGTGCCAGCAGCTTAGAACAGGGGGGGGGGACCCAGTACTTC.

On this clonotype itself: A far larger clone is off by one base, so a read error is likely. The CDR3 DNA follows: TGTGCCAGCAACACCCTTAGCGGGAGGGATACGCAGTATTTT. It encodes CASNTLSGRDTQYF. The rearrangement joins TRBV7-8 to TRBJ2-3; 10 bases match TRBD2. CDR1 and CDR2 from the germline V gene are SGHVS and FQNEAQ. The CDR3 spans 14 residues. Trimming took 7 bases from V and 6 from J; bases not matched to a gene: 7.

This clonotype was seen many times. The rearrangement uses TRBV2 and TRBJ2-3; D may be TRBD1 (5 bases). CDR3 length: 14 residues. With 4 bases removed from V and 1 base from J, the gap between germline ends came to 9 bases. CDR1 is SNHLY and CDR2 is FYNNEI in the germline V gene. The DNA of the CDR3 is TGTGCCAGCAGTGGTCAAGGGGGCACAGATACGCAGTATTTT. Translating gives CASSGQGGTDTQYF. The whole variable domain, remainder taken from reference TRBV2 and TRBJ2-3, is EPEVTQTPSHQVTQMGQEVILRCVPISNHLYFYWYRQILGQKVEFLVSFYNNEISEKSEIFDDQFSVERPDGSNFTLKIRSTKLEDSAMYFCASSGQGGTDTQYFGPGTRLTVL.

This clonotype showed up many times. This chain uses TRBV29-1 with TRBJ2-2; TRBD1 aligns across 7 bases. Germline CDR1 reads SQVTM; CDR2 reads ANQGSEA. V shed 3 bases and J 6 bases; nucleotides not matched to a gene: 10. This CDR3 has 15 amino acids. The CDR3 nucleotides read TGCAGCGTTGAGGGGAACAGGGGTAGGCCCGGGGAGCTGTTTTTT. This translates into CSVEGNRGRPGELFF.

Ten or more counts support this clonotype. The chain recombines TRBV5-1 with TRBJ2-7; no firm D call. Per the germline V gene, CDR1 is SGHRS and CDR2 is YFSETQ. Trimming took 0 bases from V and 5 from J, leaving 12 bases between them. The CDR3 has 14 residues. This CDR3 reads CASSLAVSVDEQYF. CDR3 in DNA: TGCGCCAGCAGCTTGGCGGTCTCTGTGGACGAGCAGTACTTC.

This clonotype showed up many times. This chain uses TRBV18 with TRBJ2-1; the D call may be TRBD1 or TRBD2 (7 bases each). The V and J ends lost 3 bases and 5 bases respectively, with 17 bases between them. The CDR3 length is 16 residues. Germline lookup yields CDR1 KGHSH and CDR2 LQKENI. The CDR3 protein is CASSPEGGGRDNEQFF. Written as DNA, the CDR3 is TGTGCCAGCTCACCGGAAGGGGGCGGGAGAGACAATGAGCAGTTCTTC. Full variable domain (rest looked up from reference TRBV18 and TRBJ2-1): NAGVMQNPRHLVRRRGQEARLRCSPMKGHSHVYWYRQLPEEGLKFMVYLQKENIIDESGMPKERFSAEFPKEGPSILRIQQVVRGDSAAYFCASSPEGGGRDNEQFFGPGTRLTVL.

Worth noting for this clonotype: It differs at one base from a far larger clone, so likely a read error. This chain connects TRBV12-3 or TRBV12-4 to TRBJ2-7, with a weak D call TRBD2 (6 bases). This CDR3 comprises 14 residues. Between the trimmed V and J ends, which lost 5 bases and 7 bases, there was a span of 18 bases. The DNA for the CDR3 is TGTGCCAGCAGTGGGACTTCCTCCTACAATGAGCAGTACTTC. This codes for CASSGTSSYNEQYF.

This clonotype showed up many times. The gene calls are TRBV14 and TRBJ1-2; maybe TRBD1 (5 bases). Between the trimmed V and J ends, which lost 4 bases and 3 bases, there was a span of 12 bases. The CDR3 is made up of 14 amino acids. Looked up from germline, CDR1 is SGHDN and CDR2 is FVKESK. CDR3 residues: CASSPTTAYYGYTF. CDR3 nucleotide sequence: TGTGCCAGCAGCCCAACGACAGCCTACTATGGCTACACCTTC.

This clonotype was seen ten or more times. The chain joins TRBV6-1 to TRBJ1-1; no clear D. Germline CDR1 reads MNHNS; CDR2 reads SASEGT. The CDR3 is made up of 14 amino acids. The germline V and J ends were trimmed by 6 bases and 0 bases, with 11 bases remaining between them. The CDR3 region is CASRARGLNTEAFF. In DNA, the CDR3 is TGTGCCAGCAGGGCAAGAGGGTTGAACACTGAAGCTTTCTTT.

This clonotype was seen repeatedly, ten times or more. The V and J genes are TRBV24-1 and TRBJ1-2; 9 bases fit TRBD1. Germline V lookup: CDR1 KGHDR, CDR2 SFDVKD. The J segment lost 6 bases and the V segment lost 3 bases, leaving 7 bases of the junction unmatched. The CDR3 totals 15 residues. CDR3 in amino acids: CATSDQTGGWDGYTF. The CDR3 coding sequence is TGTGCCACCAGTGATCAGACAGGGGGATGGGATGGCTACACCTTC.

The chain joins TRBV19 to TRBJ2-3; 8 bases agree with TRBD2. There are 12 residues in the CDR3. V trimming: 4 bases; J trimming: 14 bases; junction bases outside the gene matches: 8. Germline V CDR1 and CDR2: LNHDA, SQIVND (reference sequence). In DNA, the CDR3 is TGTGCCAGTAGTAGCACTAGCGGAATGGGGTATTTT. It encodes CASSSTSGMGYF. The complete variable domain, with remaining parts taken from reference TRBV19 and TRBJ2-3, reads DGGITQSPKYLFRKEGQNVTLSCEQNLNHDAMYWYRQDPGQGLRLIYYSQIVNDFQKGDIAEGYSVSREKKESFPLTVTSAQKNPTAFYLCASSSTSGMGYFGPGTRLTVL.

This chain joins TRBV11-3 and TRBJ1-1; D gene ambiguous. In germline, CDR1 is SGHNT, CDR2 YENEEA. V was trimmed by 1 base and J by 10 bases, leaving 16 bases between them. The CDR3 extends over 14 amino acids. The CDR3 region is CASSLGHCSSGAFF. As DNA, the CDR3 is TGTGCCAGCAGCTTAGGACATTGTTCTAGTGGAGCTTTCTTT.